The clone carrying this T cell receptor beta chain has more than one count but fewer than ten. The antigen is not known. Quantitative 5'-RACE with molecular barcodes generated TCR beta libraries. From the 5' RACE reads, TCRdb called clonotypes with MiXCR, one entry per CDR3 protein. The sample yields around 230,000 distinct CDR3 sequences, 8.2% seen once. These data come from a study of CD8 T cells in ankylosing spondylitis. Study outcomes and limitations: A motif of 7 to 9 highly homologous TCR beta variants was seen as apparently characteristic of ankylosing spondylitis blood. Matched synovial fluid from ankylosing spondylitis patients was reported to be enriched for disease-linked clones.

The sample taken for sequencing was blood, either unsorted or a sorted T cell fraction (not recorded which). This TCR was recovered from a female donor with ankylosing spondylitis or in good health (not recorded which).

CDR3 in amino acids: CASSLGPLYEQYF. The CDR3 nucleotides read TGTGCCAGCAGCTTAGGCCCGCTATACGAGCAGTACTTC. This sequence joins TRBV7-2 and TRBJ2-7; D is undetermined. The germline CDR1 and CDR2 sequences are SGHTA and FQGNSA. The CDR3 consists of 13 residues. Trimming cost V 1 base and J 4 bases, with 8 bases left between them.